The text below deals with one T cell receptor beta chain. This entry belongs to a study of blood T cell repertoires in COVID-19. Across the study: The origin of the acute and convalescent COVID-19 samples was the United States, Italy and Spain. Sources were T cells, B-cell-depleted T cells, or PBMCs; the material itself was cDNA or gDNA.

The CDR3 runs to 18 residues. V dropped 2 bases and J dropped 2; count of bases not matched to a gene: 12. CDR1 is SGHDT, CDR2 YYEEEE, per germline. Under the authors' procedure: Amplification of reference gene primers provided the estimated nucleated cell counts. TCRdb's copy holds only in-frame clones and misses some; the assay was immunoSEQ multiplex PCR. Clone size and V and J calls were adopted from that table, with D and trimming inferred from the DNA. The data hold 45,000 to 65,000 clones, with roughly 90% observed a single time. The specimen was peripheral blood. The rearrangement uses TRBV5-6 and TRBJ2-7; 11 bases agree with TRBD2. This TCR derives from a man over 45 with acute or convalescent COVID-19. The CDR3 DNA reads TGTGCCAGCAGCTTTCTTCTCGGATCTAGCGGGAGGACCTACGAGCAGTACTTC. Its translation is CASSFLLGSSGRTYEQYF.